This is a list of T cell receptor beta chains from one sample in a study of blood T cell repertoires in COVID-19. TCRdb keeps only in-frame clones here, not all; method: immunoSEQ multiplex PCR. The sample has 35,000 to 40,000 clones, 90% seen once; the top ten hold around 10%. The sample taken for sequencing was peripheral blood. All receptors derive from a man between 65 and 85 years old with acute or convalescent COVID-19. Each CDR3 is given with its conserved first and last residue. The D gene is left open where the match is weak. Not every row has a clone size; where given, it reads once, few, many or a size class.

>TRBV6-5|TRBJ1-1|-|-
TGTGCCAGCAGTTACTCGGCGGGGTGGGGTGAAGCTTTCTTT
CASSYSAGWGEAFF
>TRBV18|TRBJ1-3|TRBD1|-
TGTGCCAGCTCACCATTGTCAGGACAGGGGGAATATACTGGAAACACCATATATTTT
CASSPLSGQGEYTGNTIYF
>TRBV3-1/TRBV3-2|TRBJ2-7|TRBD2|-
TGTGCCAGCAGCTTTGGGACTAACTACGAGCAGTACTTC
CASSFGTNYEQYF
>TRBV28|TRBJ1-5|-|-
TGTGCCAGTCTGGAGGGAGGTGGGCCCCAGCATTTT
CASLEGGGPQHF
>TRBV7-2|TRBJ2-5|TRBD2|-
TGTGCCAGCAGCATCTCGGCGGGAGCTGCAGAGACCCAGTACTTC
CASSISAGAAETQYF
>TRBV9|TRBJ2-5|TRBD2|medium-sized
TGCCCCCGCCGCGGCGGGGGGGGGCCCCAAGAGACCCAGTACTTC
CPRRGGGGPQETQYF
>TRBV5-4|TRBJ2-7|-|-
TGTGCCAGCAGCTTGGCCAGGGCCCCCTACGAGCAGTACTTC
CASSLARAPYEQYF
>TRBV28|TRBJ1-2|TRBD1|-
TGTGCCAGCAGTTCCCCGGGACAGGGACGCCCCATCTATGGCTACACCTTC
CASSSPGQGRPIYGYTF
>TRBV18|TRBJ2-7|TRBD2|-
TGTGCCAGCTCCCTGGGACTAGCGGGAGTTTACGAGCAGTACTTC
CASSLGLAGVYEQYF
>TRBV18|TRBJ2-5|-|-
TGTGCCAGCTCACCAGGCAGCCAAGAGACCCAGTACTTC
CASSPGSQETQYF
>TRBV6-5|TRBJ1-5|-|-
TGTGCCAGCAGTCAAAATTTACAGCAGCCCCAGCATTTT
CASSQNLQQPQHF
>TRBV5-4|TRBJ1-2|TRBD1|-
TGTGCCAGCAGCTCCCCAACAGGGGCGAGCTATGGCTACACCTTC
CASSSPTGASYGYTF
>TRBV7-2|TRBJ1-5|-|-
TGTGCCAGCAGCGTGGACAGAGATCAGCCCCAGCATTTT
CASSVDRDQPQHF
>TRBV18|TRBJ2-2|TRBD2|-
TGTGCCAGCTCTCAGAATTCGGGACTAGCGGAGAACACCGGGGAGCTGTTTTTT
CASSQNSGLAENTGELFF
>TRBV9|TRBJ2-7|-|-
TGTGCCAGCAGCGCACAGGGCTACGAGCAGTACTTC
CASSAQGYEQYF
>TRBV5-1|TRBJ2-5|TRBD2|-
TGCGCCAGCAGCTTGGAAGCGGGACTAGAGACCCAGTACTTC
CASSLEAGLETQYF
>TRBV15|TRBJ1-1|-|-
TGTGCCACCAGCAGAGATCGTGCTGAAGCTTTCTTT
CATSRDRAEAFF
>TRBV14|TRBJ1-2|TRBD1|-
TGTGCCAGCAGCCAAGGGATCCGACAGGGCCACTATGGCTACACCTTC
CASSQGIRQGHYGYTF
>TRBV5-1|TRBJ1-2|-|few
TGCGCCAGCAGCTTGGAACGCTTCGGGGGCTACACCTTC
CASSLERFGGYTF
>TRBV4-3|TRBJ2-1|TRBD2|-
TGCGCCAGCAGCCACTCCAGCGGGGGGCTGTTCTTC
CASSHSSGGLFF
>TRBV5-1|TRBJ2-3|TRBD1|-
TGCGCCAGCAGCTCCCGGGACAGGGGGCCAGATACGCAGTATTTT
CASSSRDRGPDTQYF
>TRBV19|TRBJ2-2|-|-
TGTGCCAGTAGTATCCGCGGTAGCGGGAACACCGGGGAGCTGTTTTTT
CASSIRGSGNTGELFF
>TRBV11-1|TRBJ1-1|-|-
TGTGCCAGCAGCTTATTCGAGGGCGGCACTGAAGCTTTCTTT
CASSLFEGGTEAFF
>TRBV28|TRBJ2-3|-|-
TGTGCCAGCAGGATCGCGGGAGATACGCAGTATTTT
CASRIAGDTQYF
>TRBV6-5|TRBJ2-2|-|-
TGTGCCAGCAGTTCAAGGGGTGGGGAGCTGTTTTTT
CASSSRGGELFF
>TRBV7-2|TRBJ2-1|TRBD2|-
TGTGCCAGCAGCCCCCGTCGGACTAGCGGGAAATACAATGAGCAGTTCTTC
CASSPRRTSGKYNEQFF
>TRBV6-2/TRBV6-3|TRBJ2-1|TRBD2|-
TGTGCCAGCAGTTCTTTAAGCGGGAGGCTCACCTACAATGAGCAGTTCTTC
CASSSLSGRLTYNEQFF
>TRBV5-6|TRBJ2-5|-|-
TGTGCCAGCAGCCTTCAAGAGACCCAGTACTTC
CASSLQETQYF
>TRBV19|TRBJ2-1|-|-
TGTGCCAGTACCCGAACAGGTCTTGTCGATGAGCAGTTCTTC
CASTRTGLVDEQFF
>TRBV4-1|TRBJ2-7|TRBD2|-
TGCGCCAGCAGCCAAGATCGCGGGACTAGCGGTCGCTACGAGCAGTACTTC
CASSQDRGTSGRYEQYF
>TRBV7-2|TRBJ1-1|-|-
TGTGCCAGCAGCCCCGGGTATCCGAACACTGAAGCTTTCTTT
CASSPGYPNTEAFF
>TRBV3-1/TRBV3-2|TRBJ2-7|-|-
TGTGCCAGCAGCCAAGCGACAGGCTCCTACGAGCAGTACTTC
CASSQATGSYEQYF
>TRBV3-1/TRBV3-2|TRBJ1-6|-|once
TGTGCCAGCAGCCAAGATCCTAGCACATATAATTCACCCCTCCACTTT
CASSQDPSTYNSPLHF